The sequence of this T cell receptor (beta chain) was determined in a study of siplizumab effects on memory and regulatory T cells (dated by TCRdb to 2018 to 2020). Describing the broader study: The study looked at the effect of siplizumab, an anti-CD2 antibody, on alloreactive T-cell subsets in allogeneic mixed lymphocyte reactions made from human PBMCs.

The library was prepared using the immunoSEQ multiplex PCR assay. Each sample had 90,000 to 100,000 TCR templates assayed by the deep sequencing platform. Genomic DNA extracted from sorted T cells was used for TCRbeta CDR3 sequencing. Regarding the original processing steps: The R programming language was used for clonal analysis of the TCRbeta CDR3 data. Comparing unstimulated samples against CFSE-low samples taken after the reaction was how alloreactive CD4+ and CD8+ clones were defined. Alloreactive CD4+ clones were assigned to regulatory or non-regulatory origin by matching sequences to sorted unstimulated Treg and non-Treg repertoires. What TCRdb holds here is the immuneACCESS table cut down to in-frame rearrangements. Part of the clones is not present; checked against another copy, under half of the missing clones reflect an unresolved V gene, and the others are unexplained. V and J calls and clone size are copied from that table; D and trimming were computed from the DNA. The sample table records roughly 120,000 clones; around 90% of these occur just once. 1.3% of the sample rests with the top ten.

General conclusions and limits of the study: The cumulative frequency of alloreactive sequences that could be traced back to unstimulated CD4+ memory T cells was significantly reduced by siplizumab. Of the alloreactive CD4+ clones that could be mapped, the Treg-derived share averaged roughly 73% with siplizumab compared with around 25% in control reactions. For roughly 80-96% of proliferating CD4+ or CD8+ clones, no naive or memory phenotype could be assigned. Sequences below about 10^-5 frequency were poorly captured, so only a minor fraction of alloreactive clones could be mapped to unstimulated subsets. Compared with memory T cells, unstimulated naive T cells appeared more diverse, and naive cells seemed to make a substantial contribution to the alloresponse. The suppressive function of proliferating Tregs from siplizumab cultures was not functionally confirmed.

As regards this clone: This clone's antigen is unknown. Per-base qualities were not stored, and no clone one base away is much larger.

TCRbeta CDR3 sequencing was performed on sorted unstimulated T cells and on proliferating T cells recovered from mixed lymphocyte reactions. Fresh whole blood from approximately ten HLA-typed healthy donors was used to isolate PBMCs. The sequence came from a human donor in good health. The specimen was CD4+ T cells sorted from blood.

The DNA is TGTGCCAGCAGCTCCTACAGGGAAGGTCAGCCCCAGCATTTT. It specifies CASSSYREGQPQHF. The chain is made from TRBV7-9 and TRBJ1-5, and TRBD1 may be the D gene, going by 6 matching bases. V and J are truncated by 4 bases and 6 bases respectively, leaving an intervening sequence of 13 bases. Via the germline V gene (reference sequence), CDR1 is SEHNR and CDR2 FQNEAQ. CDR3 length: 14 amino acids, cysteine to phenylalanine. Left in the record is the CDR3 DNA by itself, 42 bases read in frame from the first base.